This T cell receptor (beta chain) was recorded in a study of monozygotic twins with inflammatory bowel disease. Study conclusions and caveats: Differences in immunosuppressive treatment may have been a source of added variability in patient repertoires. People with IBD had fewer clonotypes in common with others than healthy twins did, especially with disease activity. Among T cells, the various subtypes were not distinguishable.

Sampling involved one blood draw (under 2.7 ml) for every donor. Reanalyzing the 5' RACE reads, TCRdb keeps one entry per CDR3 protein, without DNA. Here the sample table reports 440,000 or so distinct CDR3 sequences. About this clonotype itself: The antigen is undetermined.

The V gene's germline CDR1 is SGDLS and CDR2 YYNGEE. The CDR3 totals 16 residues. This chain links TRBV9 with TRBJ1-1; the TCRdb D gene call, TRBD1, has no DNA to confirm it. The receptor comes from a human donor with ulcerative colitis or Crohn's disease, or a healthy co-twin of an affected twin (not recorded which). Sequences were obtained from blood. The CDR3 spells CASSDITGAWGTEAFF.